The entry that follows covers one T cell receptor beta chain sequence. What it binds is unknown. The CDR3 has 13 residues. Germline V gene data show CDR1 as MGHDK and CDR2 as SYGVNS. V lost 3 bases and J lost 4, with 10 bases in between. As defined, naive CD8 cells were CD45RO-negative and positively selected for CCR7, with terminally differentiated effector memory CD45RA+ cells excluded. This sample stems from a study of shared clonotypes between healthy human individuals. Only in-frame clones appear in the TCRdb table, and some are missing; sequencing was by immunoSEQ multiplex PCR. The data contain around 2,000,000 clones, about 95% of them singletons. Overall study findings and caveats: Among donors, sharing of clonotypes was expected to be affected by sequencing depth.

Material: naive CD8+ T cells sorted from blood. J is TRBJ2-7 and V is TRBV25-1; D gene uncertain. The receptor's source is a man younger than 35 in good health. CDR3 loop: CASSDKGGYEQYF. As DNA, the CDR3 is TGTGCCAGCAGTGATAAGGGCGGTTACGAGCAGTACTTC.